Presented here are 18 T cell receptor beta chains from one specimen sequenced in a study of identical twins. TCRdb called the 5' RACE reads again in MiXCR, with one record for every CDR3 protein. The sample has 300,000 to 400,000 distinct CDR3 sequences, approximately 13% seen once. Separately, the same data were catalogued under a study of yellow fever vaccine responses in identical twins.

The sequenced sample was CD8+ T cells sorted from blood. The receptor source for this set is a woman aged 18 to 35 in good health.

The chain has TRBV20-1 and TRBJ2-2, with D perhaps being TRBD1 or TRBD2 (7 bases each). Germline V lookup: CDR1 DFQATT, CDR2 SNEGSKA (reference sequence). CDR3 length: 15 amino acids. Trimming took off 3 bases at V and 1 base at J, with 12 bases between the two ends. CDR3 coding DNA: TGCAGTGCTAGGGGGGGGGACAGGAACACCGGGGAGCTGTTTTTT. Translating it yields CSARGGDRNTGELFF.

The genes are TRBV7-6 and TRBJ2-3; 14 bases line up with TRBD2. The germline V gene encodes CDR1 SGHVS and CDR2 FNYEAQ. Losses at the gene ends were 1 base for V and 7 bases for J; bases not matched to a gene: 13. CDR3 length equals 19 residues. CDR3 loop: CASSLVVVTSGRALHTQYF. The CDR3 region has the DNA TGTGCCAGCAGCTTAGTAGTGGTGACTAGCGGGAGGGCGCTGCATACGCAGTATTTT.

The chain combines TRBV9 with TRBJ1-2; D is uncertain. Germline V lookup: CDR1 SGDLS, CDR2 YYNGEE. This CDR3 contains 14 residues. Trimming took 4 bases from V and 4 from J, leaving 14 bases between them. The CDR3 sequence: CASSPPEETYGYTF. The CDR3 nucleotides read TGTGCCAGCAGCCCCCCTGAGGAAACCTATGGCTACACCTTC.

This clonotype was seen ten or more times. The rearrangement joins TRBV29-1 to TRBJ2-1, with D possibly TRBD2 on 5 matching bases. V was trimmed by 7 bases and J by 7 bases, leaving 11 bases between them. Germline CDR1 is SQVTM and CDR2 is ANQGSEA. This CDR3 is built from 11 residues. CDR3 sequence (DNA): TGCAGCGCCGAGGGTCGGAATGAGCAGTTCTTC. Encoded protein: CSAEGRNEQFF.

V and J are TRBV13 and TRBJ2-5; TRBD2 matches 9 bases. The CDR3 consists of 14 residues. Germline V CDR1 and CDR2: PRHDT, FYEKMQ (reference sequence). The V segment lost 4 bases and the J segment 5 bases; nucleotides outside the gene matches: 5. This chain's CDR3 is CASSSSSGVETQYF. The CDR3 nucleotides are TGTGCCAGCAGCTCATCTAGCGGGGTGGAGACCCAGTACTTC.

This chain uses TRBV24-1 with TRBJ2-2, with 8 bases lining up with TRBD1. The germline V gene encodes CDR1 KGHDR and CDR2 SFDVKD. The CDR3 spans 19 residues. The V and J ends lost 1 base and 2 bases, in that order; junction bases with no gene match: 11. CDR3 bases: TGTGCCACCAGTGATTTTCCGGGACAGGAGACACTTAACACCGGGGAGCTGTTTTTT. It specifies CATSDFPGQETLNTGELFF.

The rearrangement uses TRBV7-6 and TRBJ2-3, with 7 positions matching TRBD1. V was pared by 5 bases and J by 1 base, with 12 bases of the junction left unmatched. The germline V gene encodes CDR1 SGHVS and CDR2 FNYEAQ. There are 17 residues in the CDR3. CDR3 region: CASSQHRQGWGTDTQYF. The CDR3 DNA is TGTGCCAGCAGCCAACACAGACAGGGTTGGGGCACAGATACGCAGTATTTT.

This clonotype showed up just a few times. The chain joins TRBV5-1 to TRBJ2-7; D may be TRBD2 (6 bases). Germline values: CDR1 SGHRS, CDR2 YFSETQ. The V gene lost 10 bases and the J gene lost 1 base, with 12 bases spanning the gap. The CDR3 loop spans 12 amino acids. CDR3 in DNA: TGCGCCGGCTTAGCGGTTTCCTACGAGCAGTACTTC. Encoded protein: CAGLAVSYEQYF. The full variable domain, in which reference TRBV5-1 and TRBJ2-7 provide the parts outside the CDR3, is KAGVTQTPRYLIKTRGQQVTLSCSPISGHRSVSWYQQTPGQGLQFLFEYFSETQRNKGNFPGRFSGRQFSNSRSEMNVSTLELGDSALYLCAGLAVSYEQYFGPGTRLTVT.

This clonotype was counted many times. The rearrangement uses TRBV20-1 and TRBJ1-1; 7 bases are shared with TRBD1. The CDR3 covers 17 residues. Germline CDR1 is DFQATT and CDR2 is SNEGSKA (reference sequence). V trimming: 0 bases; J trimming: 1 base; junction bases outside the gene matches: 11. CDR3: CSARDRWAGDRNTEAFF. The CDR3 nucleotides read TGCAGTGCTAGAGATCGTTGGGCGGGGGACAGGAACACTGAAGCTTTCTTT.

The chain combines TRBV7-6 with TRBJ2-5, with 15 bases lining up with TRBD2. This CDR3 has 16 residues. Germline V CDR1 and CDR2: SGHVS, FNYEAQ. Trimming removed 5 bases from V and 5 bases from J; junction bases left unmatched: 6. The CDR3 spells CASSQAGTSGRETQYF. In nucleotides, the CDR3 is TGTGCCAGCAGCCAAGCCGGGACTAGCGGGAGGGAGACCCAGTACTTC.

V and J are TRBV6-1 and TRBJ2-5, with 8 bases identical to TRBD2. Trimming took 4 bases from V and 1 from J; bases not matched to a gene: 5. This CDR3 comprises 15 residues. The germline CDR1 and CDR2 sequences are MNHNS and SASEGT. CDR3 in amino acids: CASSAASGPQETQYF. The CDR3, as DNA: TGTGCCAGCAGTGCCGCTAGCGGGCCCCAAGAGACCCAGTACTTC.

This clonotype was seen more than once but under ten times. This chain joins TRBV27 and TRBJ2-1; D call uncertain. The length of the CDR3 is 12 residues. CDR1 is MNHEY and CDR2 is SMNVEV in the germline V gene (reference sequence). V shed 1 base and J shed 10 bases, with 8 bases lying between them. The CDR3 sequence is CASSLWAREQFF. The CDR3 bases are TGTGCCAGCAGTTTATGGGCCCGGGAGCAGTTCTTC.

The DNA of the CDR3 is TGTGCCAGCAGCTCAGTTAGCGGGGTAACAGATACGCAGTATTTT. Its translation is CASSSVSGVTDTQYF. V is TRBV7-9 and J is TRBJ2-3, with 8 bases aligning to TRBD2. The junction had 6 bases not matched to a gene; V was cut back by 4 bases and J by 3 bases. CDR3 length: 15 residues. Germline V CDR1 and CDR2: SEHNR, FQNEAQ (reference sequence).

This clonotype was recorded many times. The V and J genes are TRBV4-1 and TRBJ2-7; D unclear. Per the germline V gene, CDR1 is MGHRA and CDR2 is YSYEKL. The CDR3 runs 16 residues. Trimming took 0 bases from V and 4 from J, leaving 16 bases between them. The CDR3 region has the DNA TGCGCCAGCAGCCAAGAAGGCCTAGTGAGTTCTTACGAGCAGTACTTC. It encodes CASSQEGLVSSYEQYF.

CDR3 nucleotide sequence: TGCGCCAGCAGCCACCCGGGACAGGGTTCCTATAATTCACCCCTCCACTTT. It codes for CASSHPGQGSYNSPLHF. The chain employs TRBV4-1 and TRBJ1-6, with 9 bases that match TRBD1. Germline V gives CDR1 MGHRA, CDR2 YSYEKL. The CDR3 sequence is 17 residues long. After removal of 3 bases from V and 1 base from J, the junction contained 4 bases not matched to a gene.

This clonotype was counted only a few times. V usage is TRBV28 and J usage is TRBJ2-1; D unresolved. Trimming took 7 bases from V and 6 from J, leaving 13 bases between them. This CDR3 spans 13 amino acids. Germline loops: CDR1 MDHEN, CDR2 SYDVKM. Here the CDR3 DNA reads TGTGCCAGCACCTTGGGATCTAGCAATGAGCAGTTCTTC. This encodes CASTLGSSNEQFF.

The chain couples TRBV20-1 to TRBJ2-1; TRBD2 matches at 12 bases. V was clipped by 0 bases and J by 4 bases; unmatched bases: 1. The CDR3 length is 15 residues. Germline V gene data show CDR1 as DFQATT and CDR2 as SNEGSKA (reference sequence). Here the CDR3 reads CSARDLAGGYNEQFF. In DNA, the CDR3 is TGCAGTGCTAGAGACCTAGCGGGAGGGTACAATGAGCAGTTCTTC.

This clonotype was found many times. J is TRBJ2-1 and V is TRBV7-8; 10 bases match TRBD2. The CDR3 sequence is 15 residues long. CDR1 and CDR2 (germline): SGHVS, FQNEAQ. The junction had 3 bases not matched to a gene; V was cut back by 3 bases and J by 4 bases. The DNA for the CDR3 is TGTGCCAGCAGCTTCGCTAGCGGGAGTTACAATGAGCAGTTCTTC. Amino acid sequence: CASSFASGSYNEQFF.